The T cell receptor (beta chain) described here comes from a study of shared clonotypes between healthy human individuals. The V and J ends lost 5 bases and 1 base, in that order; junction bases with no gene match: 10. CDR1 and CDR2 from the germline V gene are SEHNR and FQNEAQ (reference sequence). This CDR3 is 17 amino acids long. Generated by immunoSEQ multiplex PCR, the TCRdb table keeps only in-frame clones and is missing some. The sample lists 2 million to 2.5 million clones; 85% to 95% were seen once. The sample taken for sequencing was naive CD4+ T cells sorted from blood. The sample's subset: CD45RA+ positively selected. This TCR was sampled from a man between 18 and 35 years old in good health. The chain uses TRBV7-9 and TRBJ2-2, with 7 bases aligning to TRBD1. The CDR3 DNA reads as TGTGCCAGCAGCAACGTTCTGGGACAGAGGAACACCGGGGAGCTGTTTTTT. Translated, it gives CASSNVLGQRNTGELFF.